The following is a T cell receptor (beta chain) sequence with its context. Its specificity is not known. Germline assignment: CDR1 MNHEY and CDR2 SVGAGI. The CDR3 length is 15 residues. V shed 4 bases and J 6 bases; nucleotides not matched to a gene: 6. Time point reported: week 23, last vaccination. Vaccine doses each comprised 300 ug of mutant IDH1 20-mer peptide, with topical imiquimod. This entry comes from a study of a mutant IDH1 vaccine in newly diagnosed glioma. Across the whole study: Each patient was administered eight vaccinations, scheduled in weeks 1, 3, 5, 7, 11, 15, 19 and 23. Study conclusions and caveats: Seemingly, top peripheral T cell clonotype changes bore no relation to pseudoprogression. There were vaccine-induced immune responses in roughly 92% of the patients.

Profiled with immunoSEQ multiplex PCR; TCRdb holds only in-frame clones, not every one. The sample lists roughly 74,000 clones, over 75% occurring once. The starting material was PBMCs, obtained from a glioma patient whose treatment included an IDH1 peptide vaccine. The J gene is TRBJ2-1, the V gene TRBV6-5, with 10 bases fitting TRBD2. This clonotype originated in a man younger than 40 with glioma. Some clones in this sample may be carry-over from other donors' samples. The DNA for the CDR3 is TGTGCCAGCAGTTTGGTACTAGCGGGGTTCAATGAGCAGTTCTTC. Translating gives CASSLVLAGFNEQFF.